This is a list of T cell receptor beta chains from one sample in a study of siplizumab effects on memory and regulatory T cells. Sequencing was performed with immunoSEQ multiplex PCR; in TCRdb, only in-frame clones are kept and a portion is missing. The sample shows some 100,000 clones, 93% of them seen only once. The sequencing sample was made of CD8+ T cells sorted from blood. The receptor source for this set is a human donor in good health. CDR3s include the opening cysteine and the closing phenylalanine or tryptophan. The D gene is left open where the match is weak. Part of the rows lack a size; the others show once, few, many or a class for expanded clones.

D gene	J gene	CDR3 length	clone size	V gene	CDR3 DNA	CDR3 protein
NA	TRBJ1-6	15	few	TRBV4-1	TGCGCCAGCAGCCACCAACAGGAGGTACAGTCACCCCTCCACTTT	CASSHQQEVQSPLHF
TRBD1	TRBJ2-6	17	NA	TRBV29-1	TGCAGCGCGTTCGTGACAGGGAAGACGACAGGGGCCAACGTCCTGACTTTC	CSAFVTGKTTGANVLTF
TRBD1	TRBJ1-5	13	NA	TRBV6-6	TGTGCCAGCGGGGACAGCCCATTCCAGCCCCAGCATTTT	CASGDSPFQPQHF
NA	TRBJ1-2	16	NA	TRBV19	TGTGCCAGTAGTAATATACTGCGGCAGGCCTCGAAAGGCTACACCTTC	CASSNILRQASKGYTF
NA	TRBJ2-7	14	NA	TRBV6-1	TGTGCCAGCAGTGAGGGGACCCTGGGCTACGAGCAGTACTTC	CASSEGTLGYEQYF
TRBD2	TRBJ2-1	15	NA	TRBV9	TGTGCCAGCAGCGTTGGGACTAGCGGGTTCGACGAGCAGTTCTTC	CASSVGTSGFDEQFF
NA	TRBJ2-3	14	NA	TRBV6-1	TGTGCCAGCAGAGGACAGCTTAGCACAGATACGCAGTATTTT	CASRGQLSTDTQYF
NA	TRBJ1-5	16	few	TRBV5-8	TGTGCCAGCAGCTTAACCAGACCGATTAGCAATCAGCCCCAGCATTTT	CASSLTRPISNQPQHF
TRBD1	TRBJ1-1	14	once	TRBV27	TGTGCCAGCGGCACCGGGACAGGGCCTGTCGAAGCTTTCTTT	CASGTGTGPVEAFF
NA	TRBJ1-2	16	NA	TRBV4-3	TGCGCCAGCAGCCAAGATACTGGACAGCACTTCTATGGCTACACCTTC	CASSQDTGQHFYGYTF
TRBD2	TRBJ2-1	16	NA	TRBV14	TGTGCCAGCAGCCAACCTAGCGGGAGGGCTTACAATGAGCAGTTCTTC	CASSQPSGRAYNEQFF
NA	TRBJ2-7	15	NA	TRBV27	TGTGCCAGCAGTTTATCGTTCCCCGGGAGCTACGAGCAGTACTTC	CASSLSFPGSYEQYF
NA	TRBJ1-2	14	NA	TRBV7-8	TGTGCCAGCAGCTTATCACCGGGAACCTATGGCTACACCTTC	CASSLSPGTYGYTF
TRBD2	TRBJ2-1	19	NA	TRBV5-6	TGTGCCAGCAGCACTGGGACTAGCGGTGGGTTATGGGTGGCAGCTGAGCAGTTCTTC	CASSTGTSGGLWVAAEQFF
NA	TRBJ2-1	14	NA	TRBV27	TGTGCCAGCAGTTTGCGGACAGAGAACAGTGAGCAGTTCTTC	CASSLRTENSEQFF
NA	TRBJ2-3	15	NA	TRBV6-5	TGTGCCAGCAGTTATCATGCGAAAGCGACAGATACGCAGTATTTT	CASSYHAKATDTQYF
NA	TRBJ2-5	15	NA	TRBV9	TGTGCCAGCAGCGTATATGGGGGGACCCAAGAGACCCAGTACTTC	CASSVYGGTQETQYF
NA	TRBJ2-3	16	once	TRBV5-1	TGCGCCAGCAGCTTGGCCGGAGGGGGCCTAACAGATACGCAGTATTTT	CASSLAGGGLTDTQYF
NA	TRBJ1-4	13	NA	TRBV6-6	TGTGCCAGCAACGACGGGTGGAATGAAAAACTGTTTTTT	CASNDGWNEKLFF
TRBD2	TRBJ2-7	17	NA	TRBV11-3	TGTGCCAGCAGCCTGATCAGGACTAGCGGGGGAGCCTACGAGCAGTACTTC	CASSLIRTSGGAYEQYF
NA	TRBJ2-1	14	NA	TRBV13	TGTGCCAGCAGCTTAGAGGGAGTGCGGAATGAGCAGTTCTTC	CASSLEGVRNEQFF
TRBD1	TRBJ2-7	15	NA	TRBV11-2	TGTGCCAGCAGCTTGGTCCTAGACAGGGTCTACGAGCAGTACTTC	CASSLVLDRVYEQYF
TRBD2	TRBJ2-1	17	NA	TRBV5-1	TGCGCCAGCAGCTTTATGCTAGCGGGAAATCCCGGCAATGAGCAGTTCTTC	CASSFMLAGNPGNEQFF
NA	TRBJ2-1	13	NA	TRBV4-1	TGCGCCAGCAGCCCCTCAGATTACAATGAGCAGTTCTTC	CASSPSDYNEQFF
NA	TRBJ2-5	13	NA	TRBV9	TGTGCCAGCAGCCCCGTCCTACAAGAGACCCAGTACTTC	CASSPVLQETQYF
NA	TRBJ1-1	13	once	TRBV4-3	TGCGCCAGCAGCCAAGTATCAAGGACAGAAGCTTTCTTT	CASSQVSRTEAFF
NA	TRBJ2-7	15	NA	TRBV4-1	TGCGCCAGCAGCCCAACCACGGGAACCTCCCACGAGCAGTACTTC	CASSPTTGTSHEQYF
TRBD1	TRBJ2-7	15	NA	TRBV15	TGTGCCACCAGCATTGACAGGGGGCCTTCCTACGAGCAGTACTTC	CATSIDRGPSYEQYF
NA	TRBJ2-1	16	NA	TRBV7-2	TGTGCCAGCAGCTTATCGGCCCGATTTGGGGGCAATGAGCAGTTCTTC	CASSLSARFGGNEQFF
TRBD1	TRBJ2-7	15	once	TRBV4-1	TGCGCCAGCAGCCATCCGGGACAGGTCTCCTACGAGCAGTACTTC	CASSHPGQVSYEQYF
NA	TRBJ2-7	14	NA	TRBV30	TGTGCCTGGAGCGCCGGGACTGGCTCCTACGAGCAGTACTTC	CAWSAGTGSYEQYF
NA	TRBJ2-2	15	NA	TRBV19	TGTGCCAGTAGTATAGCTTCAGGCTACACCGGGGAGCTGTTTTTT	CASSIASGYTGELFF
NA	TRBJ2-7	15	once	TRBV4-3	TGCGCCAGCAGCCAAGTGGAGGGAGTTCGGTCCGAGCAGTACTTC	CASSQVEGVRSEQYF
NA	TRBJ2-1	14	NA	TRBV11-1	TGTGCCAGCAGCTTAGCGCGGCATATCAATGAGCAGTTCTTC	CASSLARHINEQFF
NA	TRBJ1-1	12	NA	TRBV29-1	TGCAGCGTTGAAAGGGGGGGCACTGAAGCTTTCTTT	CSVERGGTEAFF
NA	TRBJ1-4	12	once	TRBV19	TGTGCCAGTAGTCCACGGGAGGAAAAACTGTTTTTT	CASSPREEKLFF
NA	TRBJ2-1	17	once	TRBV19	TGTGCCAGTAGTATAGTTTCGGGGCTGAGCTCCTACAATGAGCAGTTCTTC	CASSIVSGLSSYNEQFF
TRBD1	TRBJ2-3	15	NA	TRBV27	TGTGCCAGCAGTTTCCCGGGCAGGGGGCGAAGTACGCAGTATTTT	CASSFPGRGRSTQYF
TRBD2	TRBJ2-7	13	NA	TRBV5-8	TGTGCCAGCAGCTTCAGGGAGGGTTACGAGCAGTACTTC	CASSFREGYEQYF
TRBD2	TRBJ2-5	16	once	TRBV4-2	TGTGCCAGCAGCCGCGAGCGGGGGGATAACCAAGAGACCCAGTACTTC	CASSRERGDNQETQYF
NA	TRBJ1-4	13	NA	TRBV2	TGTGCCAGCAGTGAGCCCCCTAATGAAAAACTGTTTTTT	CASSEPPNEKLFF
NA	TRBJ2-7	13	NA	TRBV27	TGTGCCAGCAGTTTAGGATATTCCTACGAGCAGTACTTC	CASSLGYSYEQYF
NA	TRBJ1-1	13	NA	TRBV27	TGTGCCAGCAGTCCTTACGCCGGCACTGAAGCTTTCTTT	CASSPYAGTEAFF
NA	TRBJ2-5	13	NA	TRBV27	TGTGCCAGCGGTTCCGGGGGATTGGAGACCCAGTACTTC	CASGSGGLETQYF
NA	TRBJ2-1	15	NA	TRBV19	TGTGCCAGTAGTAGGGGAGGGGGGGAATACAATGAGCAGTTCTTC	CASSRGGGEYNEQFF